Included here is one TCR beta chain sequence, with context. Trimming left V 0 bases short and J 3 bases short, with 8 bases between. CDR3 size: 14 residues. Germline V gives CDR1 KGHDR, CDR2 SFDVKD. Here immunoSEQ multiplex PCR was the method, and the copy in TCRdb shows in-frame clones only, minus some. The data contain fewer than 350,000 clones, less than 85% of them seen just once; the ten biggest clones take up 2% to 3%. This entry is derived from a study of blood T cell repertoires in COVID-19. V and J are TRBV24-1 and TRBJ2-7, with unresolved D. Sequencing was done on a sample of PBMCs or T cells enriched from blood (not recorded which). The sequence was obtained from a woman in her forties or fifties who had recovered from COVID-19. The CDR3 sequence is CATSDLDTYYEQYF. Written as DNA, the CDR3 is TGTGCCACCAGTGATTTGGACACCTACTACGAGCAGTACTTC.